This T cell receptor beta chain was found in a study of blood T cell repertoires in COVID-19. At the level of the study: Acute-phase and convalescent COVID-19 samples originated in the United States, Italy and Spain.

Produced via immunoSEQ multiplex PCR; TCRdb's table is partial and in-frame only. The sample includes 200,000 or so clones, less than 90% of them seen just once. The CDR3 extends over 14 amino acids. The V and J ends lost 3 bases and 0 bases respectively, with 7 bases between them. Germline V gives CDR1 SGHTA, CDR2 FQGTGA. Everyone who took part was about 18 to 90 years old, and they came from roughly 25 US areas. Symptom resolution, clearance, or two negative PCRs marked donors in Cohort 3 as recovered. On this clone: Other DNA sequences of this sample code for an identical CDR3.

This TCR came from a woman younger than 45 who had recovered from COVID-19. This rearrangement joins TRBV7-3 to TRBJ2-3, with D tentatively TRBD2 (6 bases). Sequencing input: PBMCs or T cells enriched from blood (not recorded which). The DNA for the CDR3 is TGTGCCAGCAGCTTGGGGACTAGCACAGATACGCAGTATTTT. Its protein is CASSLGTSTDTQYF.